This is a list of T cell receptor beta chains from one sample in a study of blood T cell repertoires in COVID-19. Produced via immunoSEQ multiplex PCR; TCRdb's table is partial and in-frame only. The sample has 300,000 to 350,000 clones, 80% to 90% seen once; the top ten hold around 2.1%. The sample consisted of PBMCs or T cells enriched from blood (not recorded which). These receptors were obtained from a man aged 25-45 years who had recovered from COVID-19. The CDR3 runs from the conserved cysteine through the conserved F or W. D genes are given only for firm matches. The size field is filled for only some rows; it gives once, few, many or a size class.

TRBJ1-1	-	TRBV30	TRBD1	CAWSRTGGSTEAFF	TGTGCCTGGAGTAGGACAGGGGGATCCACTGAAGCTTTCTTT
TRBJ1-1	once	TRBV7-2	-	CASSLLTGNTEAFF	TGTGCCAGCAGCTTGTTGACAGGGAACACTGAAGCTTTCTTT
TRBJ2-5	-	TRBV30	TRBD2	CAWSPGLAGETQYF	TGTGCCTGGAGTCCGGGACTAGCTGGAGAGACCCAGTACTTC
TRBJ1-6	-	TRBV6-1	-	CASSVQDGLGESPLHF	TGTGCCAGCAGTGTGCAGGACGGCCTTGGGGAGTCACCCCTCCACTTT
TRBJ1-1	-	TRBV5-6	-	CASSLGLGPGRDPTNF	TGTGCCAGCAGCTTGGGGCTAGGCCCCGGTAGAGATCCCACCAACTTT
TRBJ1-3	-	TRBV6-2/TRBV6-3	-	CASSYRDTKGCTIYF	TGTGCCAGCAGTTACCGGGACACCAAGGGTTGCACCATATATTTT
TRBJ2-7	-	TRBV6-5	TRBD2	CASDQRGGSYYEQYF	TGTGCCAGCGATCAGCGGGGGGGGAGTTACTACGAGCAGTACTTC
TRBJ2-5	-	TRBV5-6	TRBD2	CASSRAPLAGGEETQYF	TGTGCCAGCAGCCGCGCACCTCTAGCGGGGGGGGAAGAGACCCAGTACTTC
TRBJ1-4	few	TRBV5-8	-	CASSLLGQPNEKLFF	TGTGCCAGCAGCTTGCTGGGCCAGCCTAATGAAAAACTGTTTTTT
TRBJ2-7	-	TRBV19	-	CASSIRTGYEQYF	TGTGCCAGTAGTATTCGAACCGGCTACGAGCAGTACTTC
TRBJ1-2	-	TRBV27	-	CASSLNGGAGGYTF	TGTGCCAGCAGTTTAAATGGGGGCGCTGGTGGCTACACCTTC
TRBJ1-1	-	TRBV5-1	-	CASSPAGGGDSLEAFF	TGCGCCAGCAGCCCGGCGGGAGGGGGAGACAGCCTTGAAGCTTTCTTT
TRBJ2-7	-	TRBV15	-	CATSRGWTVTYEQYF	TGTGCCACCAGCAGAGGATGGACAGTAACCTACGAGCAGTACTTC
TRBJ1-1	few	TRBV9	-	CASSADFTGFGAFF	TGTGCCAGCAGCGCGGACTTTACAGGGTTTGGAGCTTTCTTT
TRBJ1-5	-	TRBV7-9	TRBD1	CASSSGRVNRGRGNQPQHF	TGTGCCAGCAGCTCAGGTAGAGTCAACAGGGGGCGAGGGAATCAGCCCCAGCATTTT
TRBJ1-6	-	TRBV5-1	-	CASSLDENQGIYNSPLHF	TGCGCCAGCAGCTTGGACGAAAACCAGGGAATCTATAATTCACCCCTCCACTTT
TRBJ2-7	-	TRBV5-1	-	CASSGGTAPQAHEQYF	TGCGCCAGCAGCGGCGGGACGGCTCCCCAGGCTCACGAGCAGTACTTC
TRBJ2-7	-	TRBV9	-	CASSVDASGNYEQYF	TGTGCCAGCAGCGTAGACGCTTCCGGGAATTACGAGCAGTACTTC
TRBJ1-5	-	TRBV7-2	TRBD1	CASSSGQGFSQPQHF	TGTGCCAGCAGCTCGGGACAGGGTTTCAGTCAGCCCCAGCATTTT
TRBJ1-5	-	TRBV2	-	CASSPDSSYQPQHF	TGTGCCAGCAGTCCCGACAGTTCCTATCAGCCCCAGCATTTT
TRBJ2-7	-	TRBV24-1	-	CATSEPTTYEQYF	TGTGCCACCAGTGAGCCGACTACCTACGAGCAGTACTTC
TRBJ2-1	-	TRBV24-1	TRBD2	CATSDPSGGAYNEQFF	TGTGCCACCAGTGATCCTAGCGGGGGGGCCTACAATGAGCAGTTCTTC
TRBJ1-6	-	TRBV24-1	-	CATSLGQNNSPLHF	TGTGCCACCAGTCTAGGACAGAACAATTCACCCCTCCACTTT
TRBJ1-2	-	TRBV7-8	TRBD1	CASSLGDRGKNGYTF	TGTGCCAGCAGCTTAGGCGACAGGGGAAAAAATGGCTACACCTTC
TRBJ1-1	few	TRBV25-1	-	CASSSTANTEAFF	TGTGCCAGCAGTTCTACAGCGAACACTGAAGCTTTCTTT
TRBJ2-2	-	TRBV5-1	TRBD1	CASSLRQGATTGELFF	TGCGCCAGCAGCTTGAGGCAGGGGGCGACCACCGGGGAGCTGTTTTTT
TRBJ2-1	-	TRBV9	TRBD1	CASSVGGTVSYNEQFF	TGTGCCAGCAGCGTAGGTGGGACAGTCTCCTACAATGAGCAGTTCTTC
TRBJ2-7	-	TRBV2	TRBD1	CASKGTGGGYEQYF	TGTGCCAGCAAAGGGACAGGGGGCGGCTACGAGCAGTACTTC
TRBJ1-4	few	TRBV7-2	-	CASSIGPGPEKLFF	TGTGCCAGCAGCATAGGTCCAGGGCCTGAAAAACTGTTTTTT
TRBJ2-3	-	TRBV7-2	-	CASSFPSTDTQYF	TGTGCCAGCAGCTTCCCTAGCACAGATACGCAGTATTTT
TRBJ2-7	once	TRBV18	-	CASSPPGGGSSYEQYF	TGTGCCAGCTCACCACCTGGCGGGGGCAGCTCCTACGAGCAGTACTTC
TRBJ2-2	few	TRBV7-3	TRBD1	CASSSRARGRTGELFF	TGTGCCAGCAGCTCGAGAGCGAGGGGGCGCACCGGGGAGCTGTTTTTT
TRBJ2-4	-	TRBV11-2	TRBD1	CASSSGQLAKNIQYF	TGTGCCAGCAGCTCGGGACAGCTAGCCAAAAACATTCAGTACTTC
TRBJ2-3	-	TRBV12-3/TRBV12-4	-	CASRTGSTDTQYF	TGTGCCAGCAGAACCGGGTCCACAGATACGCAGTATTTT
TRBJ1-1	-	TRBV13	TRBD1	CASSIGQAIEAFF	TGTGCCAGCAGCATTGGACAGGCCATTGAAGCTTTCTTT
TRBJ2-1	-	TRBV6-5	TRBD2	CASRRRAGGPDEQFF	TGTGCCAGCAGACGCCGAGCGGGGGGGCCCGATGAGCAGTTCTTC
TRBJ1-1	-	TRBV3-1/TRBV3-2	-	CASSQNWEAAGTDEAFF	TGTGCCAGCAGCCAAAACTGGGAGGCAGCCGGGACGGATGAAGCTTTCTTT
TRBJ1-1	-	TRBV29-1	-	CSVAGTLGEAFF	TGCAGCGTGGCTGGGACACTGGGTGAAGCTTTCTTT
TRBJ2-1	-	TRBV20-1	TRBD2	CSASATGGLPRYNEQFF	TGCAGTGCTAGTGCGACGGGGGGGCTTCCGCGATACAATGAGCAGTTCTTC
TRBJ2-5	-	TRBV5-1	TRBD2	CASSSSGGAGETQYF	TGCGCCAGCAGCTCCAGCGGGGGGGCCGGAGAGACCCAGTACTTC
TRBJ2-3	once	TRBV4-2	-	CASSQGGRSRTDTQYF	TGTGCCAGCAGCCAGGGGGGAAGGTCGCGCACAGATACGCAGTATTTT
TRBJ2-7	-	TRBV18	-	CASSPPLAYEQYF	TGTGCCAGCTCACCACCCCTCGCCTACGAGCAGTACTTC
TRBJ2-2	-	TRBV2	-	CASTGEDTGELFF	TGTGCCAGCACGGGGGAGGACACCGGGGAGCTGTTTTTT
TRBJ1-1	-	TRBV6-5	-	CASSSRRGGGDTEAFF	TGTGCCAGCAGTTCCCGAAGGGGCGGGGGGGACACTGAAGCTTTCTTT
TRBJ1-3	-	TRBV5-1	TRBD1	CASSLGDRSSGNTIYF	TGCGCCAGCAGCTTGGGGGACAGGAGCTCTGGAAACACCATATATTTT
TRBJ1-3	few	TRBV10-3	TRBD1	CAISKTGGASGNTIYF	TGTGCCATCAGTAAAACAGGGGGCGCGTCTGGAAACACCATATATTTT
TRBJ2-1	-	TRBV15	-	CATSRGWEPEQFF	TGTGCCACCAGCAGAGGATGGGAGCCTGAGCAGTTCTTC
TRBJ1-2	-	TRBV7-6	-	CASSLQGAYGYTF	TGTGCCAGCAGCCTACAGGGAGCCTATGGCTACACCTTC
TRBJ2-1	-	TRBV3-1/TRBV3-2	-	CASSQIKGEEGLALHEQFF	TGTGCCAGCAGCCAAATCAAAGGGGAAGAGGGCCTAGCGCTTCATGAGCAGTTCTTC
TRBJ1-6	-	TRBV2	TRBD1	CASTLRGTGNNSPLHF	TGTGCCAGCACCTTAAGGGGGACAGGGAATAATTCACCCCTCCACTTT
TRBJ1-6	once	TRBV6-1	-	CASSERAANSPLHF	TGTGCCAGCAGTGAAAGAGCGGCTAATTCACCCCTCCACTTT
TRBJ2-5	-	TRBV7-9	-	CASSKGQLLEQETQYF	TGTGCCAGCAGCAAAGGACAGCTCCTGGAACAAGAGACCCAGTACTTC
TRBJ1-2	-	TRBV5-1	TRBD1	CASSRETGPGYTF	TGCGCCAGCAGTAGGGAGACAGGGCCGGGCTACACCTTC
TRBJ1-2	few	TRBV15	TRBD1	CATSSLEWTGAGYTF	TGTGCCACCAGCAGTTTGGAGTGGACAGGGGCTGGCTACACCTTC
TRBJ2-5	-	TRBV5-1	-	CASRNQGQETQYF	TGCGCCAGCAGAAATCAGGGCCAAGAGACCCAGTACTTC
TRBJ1-1	-	TRBV9	-	CASSETSYVNTEAFF	TGTGCCAGCAGCGAGACATCCTATGTGAACACTGAAGCTTTCTTT